The 18 T cell receptor beta chains listed next were all sequenced from one sample in a study of CD8+CD57+ T cells in acquired aplastic anemia (dated by TCRdb to the late 2010s). Sequenced using an Illumina HiSeq 2000. Genomic DNA was used as template for profiling of TCR beta VDJ combinations and CDR3 sequences. In-frame beta chains were kept once TCRdb had trimmed the public reads at Q25 with fastp and called clones with MiXCR. Here each entry gathers all rows of one CDR3 protein and keeps the most common genes and DNA. The table for this sample lists around 180,000 distinct CDR3 sequences; 64% of them were counted only once. The top ten constitute 46% of the sample. The sequenced material came from sorted CD4+, CD8+, or CD8+CD57+ T cells (not recorded which) from PBMCs. The origin of the receptors is a human donor with severe aplastic anemia or a healthy control (not recorded which).

This clonotype was counted only a few times. The rearrangement uses TRBV10-3 and TRBJ2-5, with D perhaps assigned TRBD1 or TRBD2 (7 bases each). CDR1 and CDR2 from the germline V gene are ENHRY and SYGVKD. The CDR3 has 14 residues. The V end lost 7 bases, the J end lost 2 bases, and 14 bases lay between the germline ends. In nucleotides, the CDR3 is TGTGCCATCAATCCAGGGGGGGTACAAGAGACCCAGTACTTC. Protein product: CAINPGGVQETQYF.

This clonotype was recorded many times. V usage is TRBV20-1 and J usage is TRBJ2-7; 8 positions match TRBD1. Germline loops: CDR1 DFQATT, CDR2 SNEGSKA (reference sequence). CDR3 size: 16 residues. V lost 4 bases to trimming and J lost 3 bases; unmatched junction nucleotides: 14. CDR3: CSATPTPGQEFYEQYF. CDR3 in DNA: TGCAGTGCTACCCCAACTCCGGGACAGGAGTTCTACGAGCAGTACTTC.

The chain employs TRBV11-2 and TRBJ2-7; 9 positions agree with TRBD2. The CDR3 loop spans 16 amino acids. Trimming at V came to 1 base and at J to 4 bases, leaving 8 bases not matched to a gene. The germline V gene has CDR1 SGHAT and CDR2 FQNNGV. Here the CDR3 DNA reads TGTGCCAGCAGCTTAGTGGCGGGAGGGGGACTTTACGAGCAGTACTTC. Protein: CASSLVAGGGLYEQYF.

Many counts were recorded for this clonotype. This chain connects TRBV2 to TRBJ2-7; D uncertain. The germline V gene has CDR1 SNHLY and CDR2 FYNNEI. V was trimmed by 6 bases and J by 6 bases, leaving 9 bases between them. CDR3 size: 11 residues. CDR3 sequence (DNA): TGTGCCAGCAGCCCAAGGAGCGAGCAGTACTTC. Residues: CASSPRSEQYF.

V gene TRBV5-1 combines with J gene TRBJ2-7; D might be TRBD1 (6 bases). Germline lookup yields CDR1 SGHRS and CDR2 YFSETQ. This CDR3 has 13 residues. Trimming took 3 bases from V and 3 from J, leaving 10 bases between them. In DNA form, the CDR3 reads TGCGCCAGCAGCTCCCGGACAGTCTACGAGCAGTACTTC. This encodes CASSSRTVYEQYF.

Details on this clonotype: The junction and the germline gene differ at one end; a read error may be behind it. V gene TRBV5-4 combines with J gene TRBJ2-1; the match to TRBD2 covers 10 bases. Looked up from germline, CDR1 is SGHNT and CDR2 is YYREEE (reference sequence). The CDR3 contains 13 residues. The CDR3 protein is CASSLTLAGVQIF. The CDR3 DNA reads as TGTGCCAGCAGCTTGACTCTAGCGGGGGTACAGATCTTC.

The chain couples TRBV9 to TRBJ1-1; D unresolved. CDR1 is SGDLS and CDR2 is YYNGEE in the germline V gene. The CDR3 is 15 amino acids. The V gene lost 5 bases and the J gene lost 0 bases, with 14 bases spanning the gap. In DNA form, the CDR3 reads TGTGCCAGCAGAGACGCGAAGACACTGAACACTGAAGCTTTCTTT. Protein: CASRDAKTLNTEAFF.

The rearrangement uses TRBV2 and TRBJ1-5; TRBD1 aligns across 7 bases. Germline lookup yields CDR1 SNHLY and CDR2 FYNNEI. V gave up 7 bases and J gave up 3 bases; unmatched junction bases: 6. The CDR3 totals 14 residues. CDR3 loop: CASTLGQINQPQHF. The DNA of the CDR3 is TGTGCCAGCACCCTGGGACAGATCAATCAGCCCCAGCATTTT.

This clonotype was found a few times. V is TRBV10-3 and J is TRBJ2-7; TRBD1 aligns across 12 bases. V was pared by 6 bases and J by 0 bases, with 15 bases of the junction left unmatched. Germline assignment: CDR1 ENHRY and CDR2 SYGVKD. The CDR3 runs 19 residues. CDR3 DNA: TGTGCCATCAGACCTCTGCCGGGACAGGGGGCCCTGAGCTCCTACGAGCAGTACTTC. Its protein product is CAIRPLPGQGALSSYEQYF.

In this sample, this clonotype turned up a few times. This chain joins TRBV2 and TRBJ2-1, with TRBD1 matching over 7 bases. V trimming: 7 bases; J trimming: 7 bases; junction bases outside the gene matches: 7. The CDR3 loop spans 13 amino acids. Germline CDR1 reads SNHLY; CDR2 reads FYNNEI. The CDR3 loop is CASTRTGTNEQFF. The CDR3 DNA sequence: TGTGCCAGCACTAGGACAGGTACTAATGAGCAGTTCTTC.

The rearrangement uses TRBV2 and TRBJ1-3; D may be TRBD1 (6 bases). This CDR3 has 12 amino acids. V was pared by 9 bases and J by 4 bases, with 10 bases between. Germline values: CDR1 SNHLY, CDR2 FYNNEI. The CDR3: CASRQAGNTIYF. DNA of the CDR3: TGTGCCAGTCGACAGGCGGGAAACACCATATATTTT.

The CDR3 DNA reads as TGTGCCAGCAGGGATCTAGACAGGGCTAACTATGGCTACACCTTC. Protein: CASRDLDRANYGYTF. The chain combines TRBV2 with TRBJ1-2; 7 positions agree with TRBD1. CDR1 and CDR2 from the germline V gene are SNHLY and FYNNEI. The CDR3 spans 15 residues. With 6 bases clipped from V and 0 bases from J, the junction kept 7 bases outside the gene matches.

J is TRBJ2-1 and V is TRBV7-8; a possible D gene is TRBD2 (6 bases). Germline-derived CDR1 and CDR2 are SGHVS and FQNEAQ. CDR3 size: 16 residues. Trimming shortened V by 0 bases and J by 3 bases, and 12 bases separated the two germline ends. CDR3 in DNA: TGTGCCAGCAGCTTAGCTGCGGGGCCTTACTACAATGAGCAGTTCTTC. This translates into CASSLAAGPYYNEQFF.

The sample holds many counts of this clonotype. V gene TRBV6-1 combines with J gene TRBJ2-7; 9 bases map to TRBD2. The CDR3 contains 19 residues. The germline gives CDR1 MNHNS, CDR2 SASEGT. V gave up 4 bases and J gave up 6 bases; unmatched junction bases: 22. CDR3 nucleotide sequence: TGTGCCAGCAGTGCCGGCGGGGGGGGCTCTTGGAGTGAAGCGGGCGAGCAGTACTTC. Amino acids: CASSAGGGGSWSEAGEQYF.

This clonotype was observed at least ten times. This rearrangement joins TRBV6-5 to TRBJ2-3; D could derive from TRBD1 or TRBD2 (7 bases each). Germline V lookup: CDR1 MNHEY, CDR2 SVGAGI. This CDR3 region has 13 residues. Trimming left V 6 bases short and J 3 bases short, with 10 bases between. For the CDR3, the DNA is TGTGCCAGCAGCCAGGGGGGGACAGATACGCAGTATTTT. Translation: CASSQGGTDTQYF.

This clonotype was seen a single time. The chain combines TRBV7-9 with TRBJ1-1; possible D gene TRBD1, 6 bases. CDR3 length: 12 residues. The V gene lost 4 bases and the J gene lost 6 bases, with 9 bases spanning the gap. CDR1 and CDR2 (germline): SEHNR, FQNEAQ (reference sequence). CDR3 coding DNA: TGTGCCAGCAGCTCCGGACAGTCTGAAGCTTTCTTT. Its protein is CASSSGQSEAFF.

This clonotype occurred a few times. The rearrangement links TRBV7-9 to TRBJ1-1; no clear D. The CDR3 runs to 15 residues. V lost 2 bases and J lost 0, with 10 bases in between. CDR1 is SEHNR and CDR2 is FQNEAQ in the germline V gene (reference sequence). CDR3 nucleotide sequence: TGTGCCAGCAGCTTACGCGCAGACCTGAACACTGAAGCTTTCTTT. Translated: CASSLRADLNTEAFF.

There are a few counts of this clonotype. V usage is TRBV7-9 and J usage is TRBJ1-1; D is perhaps TRBD1 (5 bases). V was trimmed by 2 bases and J by 0 bases, leaving 7 bases between them. Germline CDR1 and CDR2: SEHNR and FQNEAQ (reference sequence). This CDR3 has 14 residues. The CDR3 sequence is CASSLPGMNTEAFF. DNA for the CDR3: TGTGCCAGCAGCTTACCAGGGATGAACACTGAAGCTTTCTTT.